This T cell receptor (beta chain) emerged from a study of shared clonotypes between healthy human individuals (dated by TCRdb to the early 2020s). Background on the whole study: The cohort included three men and a couple of women between 18 and 49 years of age. For each donor, CD4 naive and CD4 memory were each run on three plates, CD8 naive on two plates, and CD8 memory on one plate. To estimate repertoire size and how much clonotypes are shared between individuals, the study performed deep sequencing of blood TCR repertoires from about five healthy adults. To increase sequencing depth and limit assay-specific biases, TCR repertoire library preparation and sequencing were carried out by different laboratories using diverse techniques. Each donor's leukapheresis produced roughly between roughly 0.94 and 9.5 billion PBMCs.

For CDR1 and CDR2, the germline V gene (reference sequence) lists GTSNPN and SVGIG. Spanning cysteine to phenylalanine, the CDR3 consists of 14 amino acids. The only DNA kept is the CDR3, 42 bases in frame from the first base. V sheds 0 bases and J sheds 1 base, leaving 9 bases between their ends. What the study reported, not specific to this receptor: Based on pairwise subsampling, the degree of clonotype sharing among donors was expected to be affected by sequencing depth. Only blood was sampled, and tissue TCR repertoires likely differ from those in blood. Compared with non-shared clonotypes, clonotypes shared by all four sorted-subset donors had higher generation probabilities. Even with the large sequencing depth, rarefaction of the sorted-subset datasets indicated that sequencing was incomplete. Across a handful of donors, approximately 4.9% of naive CD4, 3% to 3.5% of naive CD8, about 2.3% of memory CD4, and 0.3% to 0.45% of memory CD8 clonotypes were shared. Because the study included only a small number of donors, the genetic and exposure-history diversity represented was limited. Naive subsets generally had larger estimated clonotype richness than memory subsets.

TCR CDR3 regions were amplified from genomic DNA by multiplex PCR using the deep immunoSEQ assay. Extracted genomic DNA from each cell subset was distributed evenly across all wells of several immunoSEQ 96-well plates, and each plate was treated as a replicate. Each replicate PCR for sorted subsets received around 200 ng genomic DNA, equal to tens of thousands of T cell genomes. Purified libraries were measured with a Qubit 3.0 fluorometer, size-checked on a Bioanalyzer 2100, and measured again with the KAPA Library Quantification kit. Every immunoSEQ 96-well plate was sequenced on a separate single-read 150-cycle Illumina NextSeq 550 flow cell. The paper's data handling went like this. Because only junctional sequences without quality scores were contained in the immunoSEQ output, filtering matching that applied to full-length reads could not be performed. To assign V/J genes and CDR3, sequences were annotated against IMGT germline references using PyIR, a Python wrapper for IgBLAST v1.9. Any read was removed if the V/J assignment was weak (E-value above 1e-6), the CDR3 was missing, or the read contained stop codons, out-of-frame junctions, or ambiguous translated residues. V3J clonotypes were defined as sequences sharing the same inferred V gene, J gene, and CDR3 amino acid sequence. Percentage overlap between repertoires was calculated by dividing the number of shared unique clonotypes by the size of the smaller repertoire. Repertoire richness was assessed with RTK rarefaction, the Chao1 estimator, and Recon v2.1 estimates of unobserved clonotypes. OLGA was used to compute generation probabilities for all TCRbeta clonotypes that the gDNA method yielded from a handful of donors. TCRdb retrieved this table from immuneACCESS and kept in-frame rearrangements only. Not all clones are present; in checked studies, unresolved V genes account for under half, and no reason is known for the remainder. From that table come the V and J calls and clone size; the DNA was used to work out D and trimming. A total of 2,500,000 or so clones appear in this sample, roughly nine tenths of them only once. Of the sample, 0.11% to 0.15% is held by the ten largest clones.

As regards this clone: Its antigen is not yet known. Base-call qualities are not available, and no considerably larger clone is one nucleotide away. Other nucleotide sequences in the sample specify the same CDR3.

The donors were healthy, HIV-negative adults with no recently reported acute infections or vaccinations. Only Caucasian adults living in Nashville, Tennessee, USA were represented among the donors. CD4+ T cells were enriched by magnetic negative selection; naive cells were then positively selected on CD45RA, and the negative fraction formed the memory subset. Blood was obtained by leukapheresis, after which PBMCs were separated by Ficoll-Histopaque density gradient centrifugation and cryopreserved in liquid nitrogen vapor phase. Analytical flow cytometry was used to check the purity and quantity of each magnetically sorted T cell population. Each sorted fraction had its genomic DNA isolated and then quantified by UV absorbance on a Nanodrop 2000c.

Recombination joined TRBV30 with TRBJ2-5, and TRBD2 may be the D gene, going by 6 matching bases. The sequenced sample consisted of naive CD4+ T cells sorted from blood. The cell subset or site label, read with the paper, signifies: CD45RA+ positively selected. This clonotype was obtained from a man between 18 and 35 years old in good health. The CDR3 region has the sequence CAWSVGGTQETQYF. The nucleotides are TGTGCCTGGAGTGTGGGGGGAACCCAAGAGACCCAGTACTTC.